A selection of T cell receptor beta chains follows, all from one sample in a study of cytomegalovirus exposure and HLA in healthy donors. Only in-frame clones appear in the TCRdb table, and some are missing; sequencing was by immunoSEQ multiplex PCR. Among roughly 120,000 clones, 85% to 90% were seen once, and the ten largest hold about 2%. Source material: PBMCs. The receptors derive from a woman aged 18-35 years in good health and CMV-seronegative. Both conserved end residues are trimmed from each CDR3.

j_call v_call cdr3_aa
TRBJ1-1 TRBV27 ASRRSRDTGIAF
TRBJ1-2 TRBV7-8 ASSLQEFQYGYT
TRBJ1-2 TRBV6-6 ASRPTGGSYGYT
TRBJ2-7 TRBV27 ASKLGSLVGEQY
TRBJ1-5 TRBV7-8 ASSDRDSPFSNQPQH
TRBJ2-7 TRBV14 ASSQDASSGTYEQY
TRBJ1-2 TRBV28 ASSLTGGIQRAGPGYT
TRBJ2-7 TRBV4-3 ASSQDLTATYEQY
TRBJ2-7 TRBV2 ASGGDRTSGLNPSINEQY
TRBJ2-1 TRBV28 AAAGVGLVEQF